This T cell receptor beta chain stems from a study of shared clonotypes between healthy human individuals. This CDR3 region has 13 residues. Germline-derived CDR1 and CDR2 are LNHDA and SQIVND (reference sequence). With 5 bases removed from V and 8 bases from J, the gap between germline ends came to 15 bases. Profiled with immunoSEQ multiplex PCR; TCRdb holds only in-frame clones, not every one. The sample has about 2.4 million clones, approximately 93% seen once; the top ten hold 0.36%. The chain uses TRBV19 and TRBJ1-1; possible D gene TRBD1, 6 bases. Material for sequencing was naive CD4+ T cells from PBMCs. The subset was: CD45RA+ positively selected. This TCR was sampled from a man between 18 and 35 years old in good health. Some clones in this sample may be carry-over from other donors' samples. The CDR3 reads CASSGNRGVEAFF. CDR3 sequence (DNA): TGTGCCAGTAGTGGGAATAGGGGGGTAGAAGCTTTCTTT.